Listed here are 4 T cell receptor beta chains from one sample, sequenced in a study of blood T cell repertoires in COVID-19. Sequenced by immunoSEQ multiplex PCR; TCRdb stores in-frame clones only, minus some. The sample has over 30,000 clones; under 90% are singletons. The sample consisted of peripheral blood. The receptor source for this set is a man between 50 and 59 years old with acute or convalescent COVID-19.

This chain uses TRBV30 with TRBJ2-7; TRBD2 is a possible D gene (6 bases). CDR3 size: 13 residues. V was pared by 4 bases and J by 6 bases, with 16 bases between. Germline CDR1 is GTSNPN and CDR2 is SVGIG (reference sequence). The CDR3 spells CAWNRLGWREQYF. The CDR3 coding sequence is TGTGCCTGGAACCGACTAGGTTGGCGCGAGCAGTACTTC.

This chain links TRBV12-3 or TRBV12-4 with TRBJ2-7; D gene ambiguous. The CDR3 spans 12 residues. Trimming removed 6 bases at V and 3 bases at J, with 9 bases between. The CDR3 bases are TGTGCCAGCAGCACGATAGTCTACGAGCAGTACTTC. It translates to CASSTIVYEQYF.

V and J are TRBV29-1 and TRBJ2-7, with D unclear. The CDR3 extends over 11 amino acids. Per germline, CDR1 SQVTM and CDR2 ANQGSEA. The V and J ends lost 6 bases and 3 bases respectively, with 9 bases between them. CDR3 bases: TGCAGCGTGGCCCAGTACTACGAGCAGTACTTC. Protein product: CSVAQYYEQYF.

The chain couples TRBV19 to TRBJ2-2; D gene ambiguous. The CDR3 length is 14 residues. The germline gives CDR1 LNHDA, CDR2 SQIVND (reference sequence). The germline V and J ends were trimmed by 3 bases and 6 bases, with 11 bases remaining between them. The CDR3 is CASSIGPGAGELFF. In DNA form, the CDR3 reads TGTGCCAGTAGTATCGGCCCCGGAGCCGGGGAGCTGTTTTTT.